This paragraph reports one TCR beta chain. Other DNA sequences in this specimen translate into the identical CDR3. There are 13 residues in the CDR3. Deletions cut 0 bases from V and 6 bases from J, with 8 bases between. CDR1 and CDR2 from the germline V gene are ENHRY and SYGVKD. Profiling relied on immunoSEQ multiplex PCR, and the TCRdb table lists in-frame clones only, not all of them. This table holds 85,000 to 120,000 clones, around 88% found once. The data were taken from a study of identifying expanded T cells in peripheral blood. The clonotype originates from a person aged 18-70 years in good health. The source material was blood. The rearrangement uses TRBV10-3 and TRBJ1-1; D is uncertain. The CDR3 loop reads CAISESGGAEAFF. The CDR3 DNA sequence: TGTGCCATCAGTGAGTCGGGTGGCGCTGAAGCTTTCTTT.